What follows describes a single T cell receptor (beta chain). Its antigen is still unknown. The junction had 11 bases not matched to a gene; V was cut back by 5 bases and J by 5 bases. Germline assignment: CDR1 SGHVS and CDR2 FNYEAQ. The CDR3 consists of 17 residues. This sample is drawn from a study of cytomegalovirus exposure and HLA in healthy donors. Study overall: In an early release, HLA-typed donors contributed 90 million or so unique TCR sequences.

Whole-study results and caveats: Per a later analysis, HLA-associated TCR beta chains showed more clonal expansion than other, equally common TCR beta chains. As a later analysis showed, a missense DCLRE1C variant was linked to trimming of TCR beta V- and J-genes.

PCR employed 60 Vbeta and 13 Jbeta primers. Profiling relied on immunoSEQ multiplex PCR, and the TCRdb table lists in-frame clones only, not all of them. The table includes over 150,000 clones, less than 85% detected once. This chain links TRBV7-6 with TRBJ2-1, with TRBD2 identical over 11 bases. Input material: PBMCs. The origin of this receptor is a boy younger than 10 in good health and CMV-seronegative. CDR3 amino acids: CASSPGVAGGLDNEQFF. The CDR3, as DNA: TGTGCCAGCAGCCCGGGGGTAGCGGGAGGGCTTGACAATGAGCAGTTCTTC.